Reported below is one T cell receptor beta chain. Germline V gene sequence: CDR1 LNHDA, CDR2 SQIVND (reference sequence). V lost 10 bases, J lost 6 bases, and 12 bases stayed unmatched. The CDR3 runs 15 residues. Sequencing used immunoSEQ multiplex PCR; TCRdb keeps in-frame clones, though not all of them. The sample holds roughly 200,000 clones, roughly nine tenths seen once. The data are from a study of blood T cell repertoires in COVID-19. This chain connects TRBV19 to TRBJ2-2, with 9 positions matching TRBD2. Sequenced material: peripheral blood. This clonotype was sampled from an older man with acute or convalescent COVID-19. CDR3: CATSGREGRAGELFF. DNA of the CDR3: TGTGCCACCAGCGGGCGGGAGGGCCGGGCCGGGGAGCTGTTTTTT.